This T cell receptor beta chain is from a study of shared clonotypes between healthy human individuals. The study's findings and limits: Lower generation probabilities were found for non-shared clonotypes than for those shared by all four donors.

For this clone: Its antigen is unidentified.

V shed 1 base and J 7 bases; nucleotides not matched to a gene: 6. There are 15 residues in the CDR3. The V gene's germline CDR1 is SGHRS and CDR2 YFSETQ. This table comes from immunoSEQ multiplex PCR, and its TCRdb copy is limited to in-frame clones, with some not included. The sample gives about 2.5 million clones, about 90% of which show up once; approximately 0.41% is in the top ten. The TCR originated in a man aged 18-30 years in good health. Some clones in this sample may be carry-over from other donors' samples. The source material was naive CD4+ T cells from PBMCs. Subset defined: CD45RA+ positively selected. The rearrangement joins TRBV5-1 to TRBJ2-2, with TRBD1 matching 8 bases. DNA for the CDR3: TGCGCCAGCAGCTTGTTCCAGGGGGCTAACGGGGAGCTGTTTTTT. This gives the protein CASSLFQGANGELFF.